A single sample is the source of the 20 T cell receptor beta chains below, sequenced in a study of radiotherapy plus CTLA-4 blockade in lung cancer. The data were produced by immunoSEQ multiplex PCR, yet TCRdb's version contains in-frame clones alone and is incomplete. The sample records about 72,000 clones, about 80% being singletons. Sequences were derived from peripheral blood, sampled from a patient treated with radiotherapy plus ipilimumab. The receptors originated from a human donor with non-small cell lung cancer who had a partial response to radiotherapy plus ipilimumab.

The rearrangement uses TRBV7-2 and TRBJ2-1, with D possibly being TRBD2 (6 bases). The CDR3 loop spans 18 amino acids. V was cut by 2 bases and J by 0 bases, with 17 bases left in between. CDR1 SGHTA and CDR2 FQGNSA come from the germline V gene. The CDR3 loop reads CASSLRTAGGNSYNEQFF. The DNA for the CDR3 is TGTGCCAGCAGCTTAAGGACGGCGGGCGGGAACTCCTACAATGAGCAGTTCTTC.

The CDR3 protein is CASSITGLAGQYF. In DNA, the CDR3 is TGTGCCAGCAGCATAACGGGACTAGCGGGTCAGTACTTC. The rearrangement uses TRBV7-9 and TRBJ2-7; TRBD2 agrees at 12 bases. V was clipped by 5 bases and J by 10 bases; unmatched bases: 6. The CDR3 has 13 residues. Germline CDR1 reads SEHNR; CDR2 reads FQNEAQ (reference sequence).

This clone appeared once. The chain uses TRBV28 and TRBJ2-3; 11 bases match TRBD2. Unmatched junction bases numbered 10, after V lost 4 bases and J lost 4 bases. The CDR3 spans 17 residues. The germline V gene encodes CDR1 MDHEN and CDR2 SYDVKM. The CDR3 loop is CASSYTITSGSPDTQYF. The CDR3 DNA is TGTGCCAGCAGTTACACCATCACTAGCGGGAGTCCAGATACGCAGTATTTT.

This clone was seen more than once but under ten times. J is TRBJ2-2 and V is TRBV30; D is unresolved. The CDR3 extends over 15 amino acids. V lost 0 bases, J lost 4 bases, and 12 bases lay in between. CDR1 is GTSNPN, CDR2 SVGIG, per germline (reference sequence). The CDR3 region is CAWSVRLEITGELFF. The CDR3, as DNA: TGTGCCTGGAGTGTCCGGCTAGAGATCACCGGGGAGCTGTTTTTT.

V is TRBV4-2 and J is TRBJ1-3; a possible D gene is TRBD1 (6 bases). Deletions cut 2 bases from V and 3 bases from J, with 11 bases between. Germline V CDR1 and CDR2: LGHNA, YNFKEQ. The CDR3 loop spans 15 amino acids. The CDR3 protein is CASSQNTRGGNTIYF. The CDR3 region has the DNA TGTGCCAGCAGCCAAAACACCAGGGGTGGAAACACCATATATTTT.

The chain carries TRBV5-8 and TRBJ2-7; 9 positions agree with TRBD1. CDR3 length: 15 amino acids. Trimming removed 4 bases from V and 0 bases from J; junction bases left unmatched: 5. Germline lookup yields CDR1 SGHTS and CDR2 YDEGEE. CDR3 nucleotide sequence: TGTGCCAGCAGCGGGGGGGACAGGGTCTCCTACGAGCAGTACTTC. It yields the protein CASSGGDRVSYEQYF.

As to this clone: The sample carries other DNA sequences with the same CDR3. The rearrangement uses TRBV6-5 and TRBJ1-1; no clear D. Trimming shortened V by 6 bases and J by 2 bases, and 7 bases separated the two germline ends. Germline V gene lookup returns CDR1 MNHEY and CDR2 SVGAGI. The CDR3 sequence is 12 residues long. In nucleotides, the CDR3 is TGTGCCAGCAGGGCGGGAAACACTGAAGCTTTCTTT. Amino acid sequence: CASRAGNTEAFF.

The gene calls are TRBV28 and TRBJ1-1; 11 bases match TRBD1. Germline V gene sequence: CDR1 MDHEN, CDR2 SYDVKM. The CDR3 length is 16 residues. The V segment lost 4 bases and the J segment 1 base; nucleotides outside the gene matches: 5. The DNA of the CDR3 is TGTGCCAGCAGTTCCCCCGGGACAGGGGGGAACACTGAAGCTTTCTTT. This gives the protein CASSSPGTGGNTEAFF.

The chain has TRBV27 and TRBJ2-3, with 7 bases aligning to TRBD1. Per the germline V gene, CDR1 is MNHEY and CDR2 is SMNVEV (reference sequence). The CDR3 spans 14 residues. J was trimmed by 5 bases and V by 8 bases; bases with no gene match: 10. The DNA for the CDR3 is TGTGCCAGCCAAAGACAGGGAATAAGAGATACGCAGTATTTT. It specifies CASQRQGIRDTQYF.

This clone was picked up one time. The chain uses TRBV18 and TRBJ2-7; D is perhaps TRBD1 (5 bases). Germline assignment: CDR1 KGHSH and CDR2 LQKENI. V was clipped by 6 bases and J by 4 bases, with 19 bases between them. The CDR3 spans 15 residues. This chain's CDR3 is CASSPPGALKYEQYF. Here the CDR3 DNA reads TGTGCCAGCTCCCCCCCTGGGGCACTTAAATACGAGCAGTACTTC.

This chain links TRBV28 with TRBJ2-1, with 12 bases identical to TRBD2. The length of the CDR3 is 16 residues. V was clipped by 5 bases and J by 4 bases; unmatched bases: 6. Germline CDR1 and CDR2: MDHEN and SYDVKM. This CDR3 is CASSNSGTSGYNEQFF. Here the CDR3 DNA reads TGTGCCAGCAGTAACTCGGGGACTAGCGGGTACAATGAGCAGTTCTTC.

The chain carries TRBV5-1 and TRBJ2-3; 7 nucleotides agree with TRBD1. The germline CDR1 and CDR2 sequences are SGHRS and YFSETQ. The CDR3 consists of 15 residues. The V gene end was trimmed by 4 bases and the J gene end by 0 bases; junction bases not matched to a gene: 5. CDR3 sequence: CASSPDRTSTDTQYF. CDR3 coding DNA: TGCGCCAGCAGCCCGGACAGGACTAGCACAGATACGCAGTATTTT.

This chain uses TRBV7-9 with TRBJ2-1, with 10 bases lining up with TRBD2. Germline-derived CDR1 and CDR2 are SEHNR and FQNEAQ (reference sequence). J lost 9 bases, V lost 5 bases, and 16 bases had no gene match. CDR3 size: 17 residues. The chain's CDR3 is CASSRSLAGEGGGEQFF. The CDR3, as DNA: TGTGCCAGCAGCCGAAGCCTAGCGGGAGAAGGTGGGGGTGAGCAGTTCTTC.

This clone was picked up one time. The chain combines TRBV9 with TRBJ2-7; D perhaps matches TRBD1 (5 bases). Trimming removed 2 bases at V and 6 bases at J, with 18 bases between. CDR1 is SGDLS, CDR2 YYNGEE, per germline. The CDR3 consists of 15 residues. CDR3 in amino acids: CASSVTDLGVGEQYF. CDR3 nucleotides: TGTGCCAGCAGCGTGACAGATCTGGGCGTGGGCGAGCAGTACTTC.

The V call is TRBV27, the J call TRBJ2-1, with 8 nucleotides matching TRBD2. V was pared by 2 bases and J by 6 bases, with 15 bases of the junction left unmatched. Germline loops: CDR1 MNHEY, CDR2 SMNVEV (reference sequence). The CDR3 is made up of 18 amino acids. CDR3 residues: CASSLPYIKRERGNEQFF. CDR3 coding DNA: TGTGCCAGCAGTTTACCCTACATTAAGCGGGAGAGGGGCAATGAGCAGTTCTTC.

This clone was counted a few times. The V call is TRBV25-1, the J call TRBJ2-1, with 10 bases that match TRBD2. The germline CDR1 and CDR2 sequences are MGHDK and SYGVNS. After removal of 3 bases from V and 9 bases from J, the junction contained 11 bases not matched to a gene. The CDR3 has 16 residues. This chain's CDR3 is CASSDQLAGWRGEQFF. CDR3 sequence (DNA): TGTGCCAGCAGTGACCAACTAGCGGGATGGAGGGGTGAGCAGTTCTTC.

In DNA, the CDR3 is TGTGCCAGCAGCGTAGCTGGCCCACGGGAAGAGCAGTTCTTC. This translates into CASSVAGPREEQFF. The chain has TRBV9 and TRBJ2-1, with D tentatively TRBD2 (5 bases). CDR1 is SGDLS, CDR2 YYNGEE, per germline. Trimming shortened V by 0 bases and J by 10 bases, and 14 bases separated the two germline ends. This CDR3 comprises 14 residues.

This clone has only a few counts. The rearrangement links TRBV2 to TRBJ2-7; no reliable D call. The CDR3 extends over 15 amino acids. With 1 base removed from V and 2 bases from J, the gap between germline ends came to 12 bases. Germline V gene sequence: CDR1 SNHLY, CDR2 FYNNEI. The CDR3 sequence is CASSEGASPAYEQYF. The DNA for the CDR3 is TGTGCCAGCAGTGAAGGGGCCAGCCCGGCCTACGAGCAGTACTTC. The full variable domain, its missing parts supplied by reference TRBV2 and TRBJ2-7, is EPEVTQTPSHQVTQMGQEVILRCVPISNHLYFYWYRQILGQKVEFLVSFYNNEISEKSEIFDDQFSVERPDGSNFTLKIRSTKLEDSAMYFCASSEGASPAYEQYFGPGTRLTVT.

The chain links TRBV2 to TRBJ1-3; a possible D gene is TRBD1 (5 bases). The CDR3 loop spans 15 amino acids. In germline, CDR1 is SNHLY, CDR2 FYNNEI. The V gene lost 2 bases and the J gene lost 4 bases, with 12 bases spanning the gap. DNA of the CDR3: TGTGCCAGCAGTGAACTAGGGGAGGCCGGAAACACCATATATTTT. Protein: CASSELGEAGNTIYF.

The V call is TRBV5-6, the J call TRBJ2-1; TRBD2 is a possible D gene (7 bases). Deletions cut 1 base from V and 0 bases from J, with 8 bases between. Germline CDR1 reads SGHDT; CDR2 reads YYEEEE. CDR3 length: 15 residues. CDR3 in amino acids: CASSLRGGSYNEQFF. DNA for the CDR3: TGTGCCAGCAGCTTGAGGGGGGGCTCCTACAATGAGCAGTTCTTC.